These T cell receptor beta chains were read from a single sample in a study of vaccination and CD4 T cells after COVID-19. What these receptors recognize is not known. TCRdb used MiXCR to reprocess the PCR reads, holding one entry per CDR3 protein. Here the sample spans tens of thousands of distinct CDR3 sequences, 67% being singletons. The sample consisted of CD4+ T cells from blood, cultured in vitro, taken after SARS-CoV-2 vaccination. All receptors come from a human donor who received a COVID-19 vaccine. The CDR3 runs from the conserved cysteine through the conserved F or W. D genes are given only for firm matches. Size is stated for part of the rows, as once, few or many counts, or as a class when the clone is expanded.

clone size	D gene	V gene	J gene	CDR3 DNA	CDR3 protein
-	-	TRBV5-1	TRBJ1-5	TGCGCCAGCAGCTTGGGAACGGGCCAGCCCCAGCATTTT	CASSLGTGQPQHF
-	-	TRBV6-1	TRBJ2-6	TGTGCCAGCACAGAGGGTTACGGGGCCAACGTCCTGACTTTC	CASTEGYGANVLTF
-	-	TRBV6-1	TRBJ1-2	TGTGCCAGCAGCCGGGATCCTACCTATGGCTACACCTTC	CASSRDPTYGYTF
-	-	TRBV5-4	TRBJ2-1	TGTGCCAGCAGCTTGGTTCCCATTGGGGTCAATGAGCAGTTCTTC	CASSLVPIGVNEQFF
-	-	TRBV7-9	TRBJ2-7	TGTGCCAGCAGCTTAGGGAGGGGGGGCCGAACCTCCTACGAGCAGTACTTC	CASSLGRGGRTSYEQYF
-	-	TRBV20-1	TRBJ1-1	TGCAGTGCTAGAAAGGGTTTGAACACTGAAGCTTTCTTT	CSARKGLNTEAFF
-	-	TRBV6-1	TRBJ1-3	TGTGCCAGCAGCTTCGACAGCCTCTCTGGAAACACCATATATTTT	CASSFDSLSGNTIYF
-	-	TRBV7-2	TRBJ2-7	TGTGCCAGCAGCCCCCAGCGGACCTCCTACGAGCAGTACTTC	CASSPQRTSYEQYF
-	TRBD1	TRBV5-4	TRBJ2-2	TGTGCCAGCAGGTACAGGGGAAACACCGGGGAGCTGTTTTTT	CASRYRGNTGELFF
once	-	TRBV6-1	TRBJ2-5	TGTGCCAGCAGTGAATTGGGGATTAGGGTAGAGACCCAGTACTTC	CASSELGIRVETQYF
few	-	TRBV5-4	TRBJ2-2	TGTGCCAGCAGCTTGGTGGGTACGGACACCGGGGAGCTGTTTTTT	CASSLVGTDTGELFF
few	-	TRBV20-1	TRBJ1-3	TGCAGTGCTAGTCCGGGGCAGGGCGACACCATATATTTT	CSASPGQGDTIYF
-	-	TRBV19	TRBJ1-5	TGTGCCAGTAGTAAACGCGCAGGGCCAAGGGATCAGCCCCAGCATTTT	CASSKRAGPRDQPQHF
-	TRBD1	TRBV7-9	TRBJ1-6	TGTGCCAGCAGCCACGACAGGGCTCTACTGGCCCTCCACTTT	CASSHDRALLALHF
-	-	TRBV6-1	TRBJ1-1	TGTGCCAGCAGTGAAAGAGAGGGGGTCGACACTGAAGCTTTCTTT	CASSEREGVDTEAFF
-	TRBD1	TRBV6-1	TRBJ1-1	TGTGCCAGCAGACAGGGGAGTCGGTCTGAAGCTTTCTTT	CASRQGSRSEAFF
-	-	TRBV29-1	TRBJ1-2	TGCAGCGTTGCCGCACAGGGAGGATCTAGCGGCTACACCTTC	CSVAAQGGSSGYTF
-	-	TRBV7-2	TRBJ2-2	TGTGCCAGCAGCCCGGGGTTGCTCACCGGGGAGCTGTTTTTT	CASSPGLLTGELFF
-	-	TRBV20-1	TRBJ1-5	TGCAGTGCTAGTCACATGCCACAGGTTAGCAATCAGCCCCAGCATTTT	CSASHMPQVSNQPQHF
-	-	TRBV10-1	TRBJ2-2	TGCGCCAGCAGTGCTAGACGGCTAAACACCGGGGAGCTGTTTTTT	CASSARRLNTGELFF
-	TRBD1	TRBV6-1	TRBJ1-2	TGTGCCAGCAGTGCGGGCAGGGGGCGGATTAGATATGGCTACACCTTC	CASSAGRGRIRYGYTF
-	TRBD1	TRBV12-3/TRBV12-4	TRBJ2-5	TGTGCCAGCAGCCCCGCGGGGGAGGACAGGGGGCGAGAGACCCAGTACTTC	CASSPAGEDRGRETQYF
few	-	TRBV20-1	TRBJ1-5	TGCAGTGCTAGAGCAGGGAACAGGGTAAATCAGCCCCAGCATTTT	CSARAGNRVNQPQHF
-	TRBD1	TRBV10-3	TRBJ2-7	TGTGCCAGCAGTTACTCGTATAGGACAGGGTCCGAGCAGTACTTC	CASSYSYRTGSEQYF
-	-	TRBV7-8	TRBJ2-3	TGTGCCAGCAGCTTGGTGACTGGAATGAGCACAGATACGCAGTATTTT	CASSLVTGMSTDTQYF
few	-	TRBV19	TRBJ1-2	TGTGCCAGTAGTATACGCCAGGGTGGCTACACCTTC	CASSIRQGGYTF
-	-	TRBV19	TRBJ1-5	TGTGCCAGTCGCGAAGGGGGGGTTAGCAATCAGCCCCAGCATTTT	CASREGGVSNQPQHF
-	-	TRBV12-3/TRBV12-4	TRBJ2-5	TGTGCCAGCTCCGTCGGCAGGTCAGGGACCCAGTACTTC	CASSVGRSGTQYF
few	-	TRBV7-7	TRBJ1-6	TGTGCCAGCAGTCGGGACACAAATTCACCCCTCCACTTT	CASSRDTNSPLHF
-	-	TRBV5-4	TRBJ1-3	TGTGCCAGCAGCTCTGGGGGGCATGGAAACACCATATATTTT	CASSSGGHGNTIYF
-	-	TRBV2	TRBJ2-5	TGTGCCAGCAGCCGGGAAGTTCAAGAGACCCAGTACTTC	CASSREVQETQYF
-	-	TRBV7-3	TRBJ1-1	TGTGCCAGCAGCTTATTTGTCGGTGACGCCCTGAACACTGAAGCTTTCTTT	CASSLFVGDALNTEAFF
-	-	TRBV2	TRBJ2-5	TGTGCCAGCAGTATGGAGACCCAGTACTTC	CASSMETQYF
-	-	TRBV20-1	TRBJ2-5	TGCAGTGCTGCGGGACAGCAAGAGACCCAGTACTTC	CSAAGQQETQYF
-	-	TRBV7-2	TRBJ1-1	TGTGCCAGCAGCCGTCTGAACACTGAAGCTTTCTTT	CASSRLNTEAFF
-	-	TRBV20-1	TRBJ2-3	TGCAGTGCTAGAGGTCGACTAGATGCTGGAGATACGCAGTATTTT	CSARGRLDAGDTQYF
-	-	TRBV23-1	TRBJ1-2	TGCGCCAGCAGTCAGCCAGGGAATGTCTCTGGCTACACCTTC	CASSQPGNVSGYTF
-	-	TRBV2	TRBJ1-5	TGTGCCAGCAGTGAAGCGGGGATGAATAGCAATCAGCCCCAGCATTTT	CASSEAGMNSNQPQHF
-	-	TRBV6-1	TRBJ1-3	TGTGCCAGCGGATTATACGGGGGGGCAGAGGGCTCTGGAAACACCATATATTTT	CASGLYGGAEGSGNTIYF
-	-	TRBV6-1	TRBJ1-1	TGTGCCAGCAGTGAAACGACTATGAACACTGAAGCTTTCTTT	CASSETTMNTEAFF
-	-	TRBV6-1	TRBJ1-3	TGTGCCAGCAGTGAAGGTAGAGGGAGTGGAAACACCATATATTTT	CASSEGRGSGNTIYF
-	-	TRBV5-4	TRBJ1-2	TGTGCCAGCAGCTTGGTGGCAATTCCTGGCTACACCTTC	CASSLVAIPGYTF
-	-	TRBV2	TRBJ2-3	TGTGCCAGCACCCTGGGACATGGATACACAGATACGCAGTATTTT	CASTLGHGYTDTQYF
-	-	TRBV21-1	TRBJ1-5	TGTGCCAGCAGCAAAGTTCAGCCCTATAGCAATCAGCCCCAGCATTTT	CASSKVQPYSNQPQHF
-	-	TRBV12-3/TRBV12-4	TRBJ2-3	TGTGCCAGCAGTTTCCCCCCTAGCGGGACAGGTACGCAGTATTTT	CASSFPPSGTGTQYF
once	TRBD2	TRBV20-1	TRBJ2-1	TGCAGTGCTGCGGGGGGGCCATACAGGAATGAGCAGTTCTTC	CSAAGGPYRNEQFF
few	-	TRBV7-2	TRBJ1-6	TGTGCCAGCAGCTTCAGGAACCAGGGTAATTCACCCCTCCACTTT	CASSFRNQGNSPLHF
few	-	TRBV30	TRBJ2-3	TGTGCCTGGAGTCCTAAGGGCAGGCTTGGCGACACCACAGATACGCAGTATTTT	CAWSPKGRLGDTTDTQYF
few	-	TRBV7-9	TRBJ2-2	TGTGCCAGCAGCTCGACCCAATTGGAGCTGTTTTTT	CASSSTQLELFF
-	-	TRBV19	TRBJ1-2	TGTGCCAGTAGATCCTCAGGGAACTATGGCTACACCTTC	CASRSSGNYGYTF
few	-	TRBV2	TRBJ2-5	TGTGCCAGCAGTGAATCCCGAGAGACCCAGTACTTC	CASSESRETQYF
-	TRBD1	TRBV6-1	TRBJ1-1	TGTGCCAGCATAAGGACAGGGGGTTATCGGTCTGAAGCTTTCTTT	CASIRTGGYRSEAFF
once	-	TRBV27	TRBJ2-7	TGTGCCAGCAGCTACCTTTCCGAGCAGTACTTC	CASSYLSEQYF
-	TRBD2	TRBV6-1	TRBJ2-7	TGTGCCAGCCTTAGGGGACTAGCGGACTACGAGCAGTACTTC	CASLRGLADYEQYF
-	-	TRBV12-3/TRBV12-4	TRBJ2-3	TGTGCCAGCAGTTTAGCGGGGGAGCCCACAGATACGCAGTATTTT	CASSLAGEPTDTQYF
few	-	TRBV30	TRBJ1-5	TGTGCCTGGAGTTCGACTCGGGCCCATAGCAATCAGCCCCAGCATTTT	CAWSSTRAHSNQPQHF
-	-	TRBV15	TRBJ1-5	TGTGCCACCAGCATGAGAGGGGGGCCCCAGCATTTT	CATSMRGGPQHF